This T cell receptor (beta chain) was captured by sequencing in a study of blood T cells in healthy people across ages (dated by TCRdb to between 2014 and 2017). With respect to the entire study: Template switching captured roughly one uniquely barcoded TCR beta cDNA molecule per two T cells in model experiments. The study measured age-related changes in TCR beta repertoire diversity using deep sequencing normalized with unique cDNA molecular identifiers. Donors were grouped into four age groups: young (average 16 years), middle-aged (approximately 41), aged (about 59) and long-lived (over 80). Donors of different ages were randomly distributed across sequencing lanes to avoid experimental bias. Using the same blood draw, the study looked at two additional independent replicas of 1 million unique cDNA reads for two donors, one aged 18 to 30 and the other aged 80 or older.

The library was made by 5' RACE. The data were produced on an Illumina HiSeq 2500. A second roughly 6 to 11 cycle PCR used a sample-barcoded 5' primer and a J-beta primer mix. A unique molecular identifier was introduced onto each TCR beta cDNA molecule by a template-switch 5' adaptor carrying 12 random nucleotides. Each sample yielded at least 2.5 million CDR3-containing paired-end reads. First-strand cDNA synthesis was performed from all RNA using the Mint cDNA synthesis kit, with priming by a TRBC-specific oligonucleotide. Following uracil-DNA glycosylase treatment, all cDNA underwent a first 18-cycle PCR with the universal primers M1SS and BC2_uni_R. Turning to the authors' computational methods: For normalization, 1 million high-quality reads were randomly selected from each sample, with every read carrying a distinct molecular identifier. Reads sharing molecular identifiers were discarded rather than binned into consensus sequences. CDR3 identification, clonotype clustering and error correction used MiTCR with a Q25 quality threshold and the strictest error-elimination algorithm. A nonparametric unseen species model with Euler transformation was used to estimate lower-bound total TCR beta diversity. Using fastp trimming at Q25 and MiXCR clonotype assembly, TCRdb reanalyzed the public sequencing data and kept in-frame beta chains. Rows with one shared CDR3 protein collapse into an entry with the most common genes and DNA. TCRdb, rather than the study authors, made the V and J calls. This sample gives some 1.4 million distinct CDR3 sequences in total; approximately 38% of them show up just once. Of the sample, roughly 7.7% falls within the top ten clones.

V is pruned by 3 bases and J by 2 bases, leaving 18 bases of the junction without a gene match. According to the germline V gene, CDR1 reads SNHLY and CDR2 reads FYNNEI. There are 19 amino acids in the CDR3, from cysteine to phenylalanine inclusive. The read is trimmed to its CDR3 DNA, 57 bases read in frame from base 1. This clonotype was counted only a few times. The specificity of this receptor is unknown. No quality values exist for individual bases; no much larger clone is one base distant. The roughly 38 donors, aged 6 to 90 years, were systemically healthy Caucasian individuals from Russia. Around 10 milliliters of peripheral blood were collected from each donor into EDTA-treated Vacutainer tubes. PBMCs were isolated by Ficoll-Paque density-gradient centrifugation, with at least 6.5 million obtained per sample. Trizol reagent was used to extract total RNA from the PBMCs, yielding at least 6 micrograms per sample. For every donor, flow cytometry on a PBMC aliquot measured the percentage of naive CD45RAhigh/CD27high T cells.

Overall results and qualifications from the work: Conclusive comparison of naive and antigen-experienced compartments was prevented by the profiling of bulk unsorted PBMCs. Compared with the aged group, the long-lived group had more naive CD4+ T cells, fewer expanded clones and increased TCR diversity, a pattern suggesting age selection. Because donor CMV infection status was unknown, age-related changes in expanded clonotypes were potentially confounded. Observed TCR beta diversity correlated strongly with the percentage of naive T cells measured by flow cytometry. Estimates of total diversity based on one million sequenced T cells were regarded as lower bounds and as underestimates. Observed TCR beta diversity per million T cells fell roughly linearly with age, and a significant reduction was already apparent by age approximately 40.

The source of this sequence is a woman in her late teens or twenties in good health. Sequenced input: blood. The V and J genes are TRBV2 and TRBJ2-7, with 8 bases aligning to TRBD1. The DNA sequence is TGTGCCAGCAGTGAGGTCGGGATCGGGACAGGACAGGGAACCTACGAGCAGTACTTC. It codes for CASSEVGIGTGQGTYEQYF.